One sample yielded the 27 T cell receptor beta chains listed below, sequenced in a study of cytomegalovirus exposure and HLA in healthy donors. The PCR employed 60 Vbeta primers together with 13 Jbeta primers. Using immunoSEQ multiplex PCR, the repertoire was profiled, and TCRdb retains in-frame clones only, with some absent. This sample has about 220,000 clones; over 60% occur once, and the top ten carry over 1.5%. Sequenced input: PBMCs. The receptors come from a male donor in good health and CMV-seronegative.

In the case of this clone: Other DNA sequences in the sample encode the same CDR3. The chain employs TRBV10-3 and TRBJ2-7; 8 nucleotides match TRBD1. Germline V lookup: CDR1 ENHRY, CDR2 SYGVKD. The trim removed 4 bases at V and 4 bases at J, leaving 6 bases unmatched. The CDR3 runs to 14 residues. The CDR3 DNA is TGTGCCATCAGTGCGGGGCAGGGGGCATACGAGCAGTACTTC. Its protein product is CAISAGQGAYEQYF.

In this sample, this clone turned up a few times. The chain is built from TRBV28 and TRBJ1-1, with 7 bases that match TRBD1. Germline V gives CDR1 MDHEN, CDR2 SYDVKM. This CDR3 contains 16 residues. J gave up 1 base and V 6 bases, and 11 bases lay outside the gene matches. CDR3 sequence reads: CASRQTGLGGNTEAFF. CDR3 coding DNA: TGTGCCAGCAGACAGACAGGGTTGGGTGGGAACACTGAAGCTTTCTTT.

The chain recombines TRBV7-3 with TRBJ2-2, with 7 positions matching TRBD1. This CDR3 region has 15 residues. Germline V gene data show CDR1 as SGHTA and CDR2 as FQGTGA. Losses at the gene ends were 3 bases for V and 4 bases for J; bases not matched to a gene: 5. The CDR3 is CASSLGQWGTGELFF. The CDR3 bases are TGTGCCAGCAGCTTGGGACAGTGGGGCACCGGGGAGCTGTTTTTT.

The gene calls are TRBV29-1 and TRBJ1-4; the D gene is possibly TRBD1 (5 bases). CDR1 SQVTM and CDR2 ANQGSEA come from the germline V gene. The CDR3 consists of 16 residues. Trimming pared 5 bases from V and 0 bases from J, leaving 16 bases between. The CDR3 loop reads CSVQGFLAATNEKLFF. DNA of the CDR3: TGCAGCGTTCAGGGCTTCCTCGCAGCAACTAATGAAAAACTGTTTTTT.

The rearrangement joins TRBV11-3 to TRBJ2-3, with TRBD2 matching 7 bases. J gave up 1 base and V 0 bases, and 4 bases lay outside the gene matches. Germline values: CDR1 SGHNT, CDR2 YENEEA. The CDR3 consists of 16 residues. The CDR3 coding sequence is TGTGCCAGCAGCTTAGACAAGCGGGGAGGCACAGATACGCAGTATTTT. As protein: CASSLDKRGGTDTQYF.

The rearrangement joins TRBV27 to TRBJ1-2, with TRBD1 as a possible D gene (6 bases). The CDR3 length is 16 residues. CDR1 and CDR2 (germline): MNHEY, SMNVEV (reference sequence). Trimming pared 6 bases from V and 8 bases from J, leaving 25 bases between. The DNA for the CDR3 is TGTGCCAGCAGCCCACTTCACCTTACAGGGACGAGGGGCTACACCTTC. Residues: CASSPLHLTGTRGYTF.

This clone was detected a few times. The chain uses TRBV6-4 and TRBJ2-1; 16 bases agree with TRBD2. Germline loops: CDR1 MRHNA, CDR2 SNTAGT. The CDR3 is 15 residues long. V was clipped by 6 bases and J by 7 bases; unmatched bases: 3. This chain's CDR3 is CASSQGLAGGNEQFF. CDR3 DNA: TGTGCCAGCAGCCAGGGACTAGCGGGGGGGAATGAGCAGTTCTTC.

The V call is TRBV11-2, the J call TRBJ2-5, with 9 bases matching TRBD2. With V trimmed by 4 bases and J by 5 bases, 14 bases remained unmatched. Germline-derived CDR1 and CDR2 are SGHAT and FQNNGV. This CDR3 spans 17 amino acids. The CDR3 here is CASSSPREGRISETQYF. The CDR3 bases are TGTGCCAGCAGCTCCCCGCGGGAGGGCCGGATTAGTGAGACCCAGTACTTC.

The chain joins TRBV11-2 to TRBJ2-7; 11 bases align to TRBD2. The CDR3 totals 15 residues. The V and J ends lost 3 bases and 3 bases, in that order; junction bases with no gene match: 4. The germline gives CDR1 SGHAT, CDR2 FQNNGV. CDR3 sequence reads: CASSFSGRAGYEQYF. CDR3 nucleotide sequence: TGTGCCAGCAGCTTTAGCGGGAGGGCCGGCTACGAGCAGTACTTC.

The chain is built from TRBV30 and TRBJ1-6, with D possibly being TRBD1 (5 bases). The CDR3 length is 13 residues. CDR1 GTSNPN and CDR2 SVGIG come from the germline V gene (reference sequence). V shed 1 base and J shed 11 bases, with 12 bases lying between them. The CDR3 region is CAWSEGPRTPLHF. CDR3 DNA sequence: TGTGCCTGGAGTGAGGGGCCCAGGACACCCCTCCACTTT. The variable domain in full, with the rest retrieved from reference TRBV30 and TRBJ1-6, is SQTIHQWPATLVQPVGSPLSLECTVEGTSNPNLYWYRQAAGRGLQLLFYSVGIGQISSEVPQNLSASRPQDRQFILSSKKLLLSDSGFYLCAWSEGPRTPLHFGNGTRLTVT.

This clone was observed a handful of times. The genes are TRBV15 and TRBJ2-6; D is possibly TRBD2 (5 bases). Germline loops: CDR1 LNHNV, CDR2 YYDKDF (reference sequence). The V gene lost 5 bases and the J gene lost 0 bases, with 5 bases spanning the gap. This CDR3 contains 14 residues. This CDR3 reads CATSRDSGANVLTF. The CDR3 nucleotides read TGTGCCACCAGCCGGGACTCTGGGGCCAACGTCCTGACTTTC.

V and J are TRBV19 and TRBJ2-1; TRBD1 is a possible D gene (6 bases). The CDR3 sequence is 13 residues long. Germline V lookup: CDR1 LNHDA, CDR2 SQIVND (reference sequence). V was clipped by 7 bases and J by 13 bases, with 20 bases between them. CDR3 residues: CASKRTDSLFQFF. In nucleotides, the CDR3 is TGTGCCAGTAAGCGGACAGACAGCCTCTTCCAGTTCTTC.

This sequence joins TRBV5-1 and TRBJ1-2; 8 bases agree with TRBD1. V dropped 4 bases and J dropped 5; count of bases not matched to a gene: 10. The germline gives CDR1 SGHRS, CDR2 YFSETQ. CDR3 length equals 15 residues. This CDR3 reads CASSLAGTGGYGYTF. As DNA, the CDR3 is TGCGCCAGCAGCCTAGCCGGGACAGGAGGTTATGGCTACACCTTC.

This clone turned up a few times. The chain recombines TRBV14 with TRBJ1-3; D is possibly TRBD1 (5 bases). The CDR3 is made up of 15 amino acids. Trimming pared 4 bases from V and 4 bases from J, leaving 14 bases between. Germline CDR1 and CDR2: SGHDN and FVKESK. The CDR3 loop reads CASSPSQTAGNTIYF. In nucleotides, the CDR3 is TGTGCCAGCAGCCCCTCACAGACAGCGGGAAACACCATATATTTT.

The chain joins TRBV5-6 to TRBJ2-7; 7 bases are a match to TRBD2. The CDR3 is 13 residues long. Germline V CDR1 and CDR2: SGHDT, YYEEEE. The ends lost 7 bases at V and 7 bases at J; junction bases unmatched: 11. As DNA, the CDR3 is TGTGCCAGCGGAAAGGGCTCCGGGGGGGAGCAGTACTTC. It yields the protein CASGKGSGGEQYF.

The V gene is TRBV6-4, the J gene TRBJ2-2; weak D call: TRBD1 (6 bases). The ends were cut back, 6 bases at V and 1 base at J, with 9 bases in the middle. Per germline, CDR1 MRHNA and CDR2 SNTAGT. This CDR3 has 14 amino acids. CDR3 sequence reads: CASRLQGNTGELFF. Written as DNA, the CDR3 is TGTGCCAGCAGATTACAGGGGAACACCGGGGAGCTGTTTTTT.

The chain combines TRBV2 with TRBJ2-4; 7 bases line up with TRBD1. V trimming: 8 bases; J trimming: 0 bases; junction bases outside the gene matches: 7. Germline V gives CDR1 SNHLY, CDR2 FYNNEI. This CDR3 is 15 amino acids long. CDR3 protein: CASRRQGLAKNIQYF. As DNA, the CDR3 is TGTGCCAGCCGAAGACAGGGCCTAGCCAAAAACATTCAGTACTTC.

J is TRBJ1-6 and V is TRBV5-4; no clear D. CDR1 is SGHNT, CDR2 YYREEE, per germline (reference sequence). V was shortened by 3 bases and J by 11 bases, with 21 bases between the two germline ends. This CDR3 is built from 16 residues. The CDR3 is CASSSGRQSRVAPLHF. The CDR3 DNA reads TGTGCCAGCAGCTCAGGAAGGCAGTCCCGAGTGGCACCCCTCCACTTT.

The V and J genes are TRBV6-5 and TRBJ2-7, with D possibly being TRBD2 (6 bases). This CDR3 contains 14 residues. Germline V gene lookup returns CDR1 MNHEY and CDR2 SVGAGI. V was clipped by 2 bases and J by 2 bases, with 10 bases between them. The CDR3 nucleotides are TGTGCCAGCAGTTACCCGGGGGTGCCCTACGAGCAGTACTTC. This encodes CASSYPGVPYEQYF.

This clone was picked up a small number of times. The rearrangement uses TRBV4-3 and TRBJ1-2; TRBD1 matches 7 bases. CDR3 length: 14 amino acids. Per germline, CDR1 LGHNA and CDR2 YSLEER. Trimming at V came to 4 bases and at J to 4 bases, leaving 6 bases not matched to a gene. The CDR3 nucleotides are TGCGCCAGCAGCCCCTCGTGGGACAGCTATGGCTACACCTTC. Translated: CASSPSWDSYGYTF.

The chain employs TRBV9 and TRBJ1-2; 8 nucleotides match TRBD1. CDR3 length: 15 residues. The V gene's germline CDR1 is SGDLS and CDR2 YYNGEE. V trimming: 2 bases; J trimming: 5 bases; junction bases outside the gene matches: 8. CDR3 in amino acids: CASSVGGQVGYGYTF. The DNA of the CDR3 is TGTGCCAGCAGCGTTGGGGGACAGGTTGGATATGGCTACACCTTC. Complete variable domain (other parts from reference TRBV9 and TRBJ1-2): DSGVTQTPKHLITATGQRVTLRCSPRSGDLSVYWYQQSLDQGLQFLIQYYNGEERAKGNILERFSAQQFPDLHSELNLSSLELGDSALYFCASSVGGQVGYGYTFGSGTRLTVV.

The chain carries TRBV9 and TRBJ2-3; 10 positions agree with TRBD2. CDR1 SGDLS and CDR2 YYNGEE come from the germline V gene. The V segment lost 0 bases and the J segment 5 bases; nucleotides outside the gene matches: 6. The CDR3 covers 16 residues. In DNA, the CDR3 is TGTGCCAGCAGCGTAGTGCCTAGCGGGAGCCTAGATACGCAGTATTTT. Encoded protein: CASSVVPSGSLDTQYF.

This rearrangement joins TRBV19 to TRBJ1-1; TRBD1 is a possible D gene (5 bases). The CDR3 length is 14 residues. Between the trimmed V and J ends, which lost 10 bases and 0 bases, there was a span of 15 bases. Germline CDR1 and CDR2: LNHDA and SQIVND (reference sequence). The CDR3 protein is CATDGRGLNTEAFF. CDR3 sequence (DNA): TGTGCCACCGACGGAAGGGGTCTGAACACTGAAGCTTTCTTT. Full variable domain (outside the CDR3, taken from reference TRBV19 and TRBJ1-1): DGGITQSPKYLFRKEGQNVTLSCEQNLNHDAMYWYRQDPGQGLRLIYYSQIVNDFQKGDIAEGYSVSREKKESFPLTVTSAQKNPTAFYLCATDGRGLNTEAFFGQGTRLTVV.

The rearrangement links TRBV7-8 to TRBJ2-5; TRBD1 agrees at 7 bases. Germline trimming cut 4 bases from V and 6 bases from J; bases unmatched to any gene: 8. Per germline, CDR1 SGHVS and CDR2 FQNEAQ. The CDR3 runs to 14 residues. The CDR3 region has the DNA TGTGCCAGCAGCTCGCTCACAGGGGAACAGACCCAGTACTTC. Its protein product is CASSSLTGEQTQYF.

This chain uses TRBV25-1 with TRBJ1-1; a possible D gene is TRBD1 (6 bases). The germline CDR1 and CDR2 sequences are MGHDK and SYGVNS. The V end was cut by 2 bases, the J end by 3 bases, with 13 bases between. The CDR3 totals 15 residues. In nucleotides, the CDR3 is TGTGCCAGCAGTGAAGAGAACAGGGTCTACACTGAAGCTTTCTTT. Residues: CASSEENRVYTEAFF.

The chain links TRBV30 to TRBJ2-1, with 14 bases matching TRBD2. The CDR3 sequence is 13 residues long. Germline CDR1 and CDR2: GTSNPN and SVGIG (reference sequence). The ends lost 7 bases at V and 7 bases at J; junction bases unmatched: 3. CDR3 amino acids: CASTSGGGNEQFF. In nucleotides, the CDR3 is TGTGCCTCGACTAGCGGGGGGGGGAATGAGCAGTTCTTC. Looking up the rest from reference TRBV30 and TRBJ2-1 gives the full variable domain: SQTIHQWPATLVQPVGSPLSLECTVEGTSNPNLYWYRQAAGRGLQLLFYSVGIGQISSEVPQNLSASRPQDRQFILSSKKLLLSDSGFYLCASTSGGGNEQFFGPGTRLTVL.

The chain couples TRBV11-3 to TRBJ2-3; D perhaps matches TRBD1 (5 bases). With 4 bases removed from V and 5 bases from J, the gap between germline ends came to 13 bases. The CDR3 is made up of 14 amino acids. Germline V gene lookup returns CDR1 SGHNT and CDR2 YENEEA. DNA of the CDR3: TGTGCCAGCAGCTCAGGCCAGGGCGTAGATACGCAGTATTTT. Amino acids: CASSSGQGVDTQYF. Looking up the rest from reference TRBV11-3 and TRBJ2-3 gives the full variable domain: EAGVVQSPRYKIIEKKQPVAFWCNPISGHNTLYWYLQNLGQGPELLIRYENEEAVDDSQLPKDRFSAERLKGVDSTLKIQPAELGDSAVYLCASSSGQGVDTQYFGPGTRLTVL.